The 20 T cell receptor beta chains below come from one sample, sequenced in a study of CD8+CD57+ T cells in acquired aplastic anemia. TCR beta VDJ combinations and CDR3 sequences were profiled from genomic DNA. TCRdb re-called the reads through MiXCR, storing one row per CDR3 protein. The repertoire has some 410,000 distinct CDR3 sequences, 65% to 75% of them found once; the top ten carry under 5%. Sequenced sample: sorted CD4+, CD8+, or CD8+CD57+ T cells (not recorded which) from PBMCs. These receptors all come from a human donor in good health, serving as a control.

A few counts support this clonotype. This chain joins TRBV19 and TRBJ2-7, with 9 bases lining up with TRBD1. Per the germline V gene, CDR1 is LNHDA and CDR2 is SQIVND (reference sequence). This CDR3 has 15 amino acids. With 5 bases clipped from V and 7 bases from J, the junction kept 12 bases outside the gene matches. Written as DNA, the CDR3 is TGTGCCAGTAGTTCCAGCCGGGACAGGGACCGAGAGCAGTACTTC. This encodes CASSSSRDRDREQYF.

CDR3 coding DNA: TGTGCCAGTAGCAGCGTCGGGGGGGGGAGATCCTACGAGCAGTACTTC. This encodes CASSSVGGGRSYEQYF. The rearrangement uses TRBV19 and TRBJ2-7; 8 nucleotides agree with TRBD2. The germline V gene encodes CDR1 LNHDA and CDR2 SQIVND (reference sequence). V was clipped by 6 bases and J by 1 base; unmatched bases: 11. The CDR3 totals 16 residues.

V gene TRBV7-2 combines with J gene TRBJ2-3, with D perhaps TRBD1 (5 bases). The germline V gene encodes CDR1 SGHTA and CDR2 FQGNSA. The V gene lost 8 bases and the J gene lost 12 bases, with 30 bases spanning the gap. The CDR3 contains 16 residues. CDR3 in DNA: TGTGCCAGCTATAGTAGGGGCACCTTGGGATACGCAGTACAGTATTTT. Protein product: CASYSRGTLGYAVQYF. The full variable domain, its missing parts supplied by reference TRBV7-2 and TRBJ2-3, is GAGVSQSPSNKVTEKGKDVELRCDPISGHTALYWYRQSLGQGLEFLIYFQGNSAPDKSGLPSDRFSAERTGGSVSTLTIQRTQQEDSAVYLCASYSRGTLGYAVQYFGPGTRLTVL.

The V gene is TRBV7-9, the J gene TRBJ1-2, with 7 bases aligning to TRBD1. The CDR3 is 15 amino acids. Unmatched junction bases numbered 10, after V lost 2 bases and J lost 7 bases. CDR1 and CDR2 (germline): SEHNR, FQNEAQ (reference sequence). In DNA form, the CDR3 reads TGTGCCAGCAGCTTACTACCGACAGGGTTAGGTGGCTACACCTTC. Protein sequence: CASSLLPTGLGGYTF.

As concerns this clonotype: The junction differs from germline at one of its ends, possibly a read error. This chain joins TRBV11-2 and TRBJ2-7; no firm D call. Per germline, CDR1 SGHAT and CDR2 FQNNGV. The CDR3 length is 14 residues. The DNA of the CDR3 is TGCGCCAGCAGTGAGGCCGACGGAACCTACGAGCAGTACTTC. Its translation: CASSEADGTYEQYF.

The chain carries TRBV7-7 and TRBJ2-7; the D is unclear. CDR1 and CDR2 (germline): SSHAT, FNYEAQ (reference sequence). The CDR3 spans 16 residues. The germline V and J ends were trimmed by 1 base and 5 bases, with 18 bases remaining between them. The CDR3 nucleotides read TGTGCCAGCAGCTTAGGTGTCAGAACAAACTCGCACGAGCAGTACTTC. Translated, it gives CASSLGVRTNSHEQYF.

The table lists this clonotype with many counts. A much larger clone lies one base from this, so it may be a read error. V is TRBV10-1 and J is TRBJ2-3; no firm D call. CDR1 is WNHNN and CDR2 is SYGVQD in the germline V gene (reference sequence). Trimming took off 7 bases at V and 4 bases at J, with 15 bases between the two ends. CDR3 length equals 14 residues. CDR3 sequence reads: CASNDLEGPDTQYF. In DNA form, the CDR3 reads TGCGCCAGCAATGATCTCGAAGGGCCAGATACGCAGTATTTT.

In its sample, this clonotype was seen a few times. This sequence joins TRBV10-3 and TRBJ1-2; 7 nucleotides align to TRBD1. Losses at the gene ends were 10 bases for V and 2 bases for J; bases not matched to a gene: 4. The CDR3 has 12 amino acids. The germline V gene has CDR1 ENHRY and CDR2 SYGVKD. The CDR3 DNA sequence: TGTGCCAGTTTGGACAGGAACTATGGCTACACCTTC. Translation: CASLDRNYGYTF.

This clonotype was seen a few times. The chain couples TRBV24-1 to TRBJ2-3, with TRBD2 matching over 7 bases. Germline CDR1 reads KGHDR; CDR2 reads SFDVKD. The V and J ends lost 3 bases and 3 bases, in that order; junction bases with no gene match: 8. CDR3 length: 16 amino acids. The CDR3 DNA reads as TGTGCCACCAGTGATAGCGTGCGGGGGACGACAGATACGCAGTATTTT. It translates to CATSDSVRGTTDTQYF.

The chain is built from TRBV12-3 or TRBV12-4 and TRBJ2-2; 7 bases map to TRBD2. Trimming took 6 bases from V and 3 from J; bases not matched to a gene: 10. The CDR3 consists of 16 residues. This CDR3 is CASSSSGTTHTGELFF. In DNA form, the CDR3 reads TGTGCCAGCAGCTCCTCCGGGACTACACACACCGGGGAGCTGTTTTTT.

The chain carries TRBV19 and TRBJ1-1, with a possible D match to TRBD1 (6 bases). CDR1 is LNHDA and CDR2 is SQIVND in the germline V gene (reference sequence). The CDR3 has 15 amino acids. The V gene lost 5 bases and the J gene lost 5 bases, with 18 bases spanning the gap. The chain's CDR3 is CASSPLNRAGTEAFF. The CDR3 DNA sequence: TGTGCCAGTAGTCCGCTGAACAGGGCCGGAACTGAAGCTTTCTTT.

A remark on this clonotype: Likely a read error: the CDR3 ends without its conserved phenylalanine or tryptophan. Because the CDR3's place on the DNA is in doubt, the DNA is left out and the CDR3 is given as listed by TCRdb. The rearrangement links TRBV9 to TRBJ1-4. Germline assignment: CDR1 SGDLS and CDR2 YYNGEE. Both ends counted, the CDR3 spans 13 residues. CDR3 sequence: CASSVAFGSVETL.

This chain links TRBV5-5 with TRBJ2-7, with D perhaps TRBD1 (5 bases). The germline CDR1 and CDR2 sequences are SGHKS and YYEKEE (reference sequence). Trimming stripped 0 bases from V and 1 base from J, with 8 bases between. This CDR3 region has 14 residues. The DNA of the CDR3 is TGTGCCAGCAGCTTGGGACAGATGTCCTACGAGCAGTACTTC. Amino acid sequence: CASSLGQMSYEQYF.

The V and J genes are TRBV7-2 and TRBJ2-6, with TRBD2 as a possible D gene (7 bases). The germline V and J ends were trimmed by 7 bases and 18 bases, with 28 bases remaining between them. The V gene's germline CDR1 is SGHTA and CDR2 FQGNSA. The length of the CDR3 is 15 residues. The DNA of the CDR3 is TGTGCCAGCACTCCTGCGGGGGCAGAACGGAGCAATCAGACTTTC. It translates to CASTPAGAERSNQTF.

This clonotype was seen more than once but under ten times. This chain's CDR3 is CASSRDRGTQPQHF. In DNA, the CDR3 is TGTGCCAGCAGCCGGGACAGGGGGACCCAGCCCCAGCATTTT. The genes are TRBV19 and TRBJ1-5; the match to TRBD1 covers 11 bases. CDR3 length: 14 residues. J was trimmed by 7 bases and V by 9 bases; bases with no gene match: 8. The germline CDR1 and CDR2 sequences are LNHDA and SQIVND (reference sequence). The full variable domain, in which reference TRBV19 and TRBJ1-5 provide the parts outside the CDR3, is DGGITQSPKYLFRKEGQNVTLSCEQNLNHDAMYWYRQDPGQGLRLIYYSQIVNDFQKGDIAEGYSVSREKKESFPLTVTSAQKNPTAFYLCASSRDRGTQPQHFGDGTRLSIL.

A word on this clonotype: Compared with germline, one end of the junction differs, possibly owing to a read error. V is TRBV10-3 and J is TRBJ2-6; tentatively, D is TRBD1 or TRBD2 (6 bases each). The CDR3 totals 16 residues. The V gene's germline CDR1 is ENHRY and CDR2 SYGVKD. Here the CDR3 reads CAISYGAGGWDKTQNF. CDR3 DNA sequence: TGTGCCATCAGTTATGGGGCCGGGGGTTGGGACAAGACCCAGAACTTC.

As concerns this clonotype: Since the CDR3 does not end with the conserved phenylalanine or tryptophan, this likely comes from a read error. Because the CDR3's place on the DNA is in doubt, the DNA is left out and the CDR3 is given as listed by TCRdb. The chain couples TRBV2 to TRBJ1-1. The CDR3 length is 13 residues, termini included. Germline V gene lookup returns CDR1 SNHLY and CDR2 FYNNEI. CDR3 sequence reads: CASSFYNQTQAFG.

The chain joins TRBV5-6 to TRBJ2-7, with 7 bases that match TRBD1. CDR1 and CDR2 from the germline V gene are SGHDT and YYEEEE. The ends lost 4 bases at V and 3 bases at J; junction bases unmatched: 1. The CDR3 covers 12 residues. CDR3 loop: CASSGDSYEQYF. DNA for the CDR3: TGTGCCAGCAGCGGGGACAGCTACGAGCAGTACTTC. The full variable domain, its missing parts supplied by reference TRBV5-6 and TRBJ2-7, is DAGVTQSPTHLIKTRGQQVTLRCSPKSGHDTVSWYQQALGQGPQFIFQYYEEEERQRGNFPDRFSGHQFPNYSSELNVNALLLGDSALYLCASSGDSYEQYFGPGTRLTVT.

V and J are TRBV9 and TRBJ1-2; TRBD1 aligns across 8 bases. From germline, CDR1 is SGDLS and CDR2 YYNGEE. Germline trimming cut 4 bases from V and 9 bases from J; bases unmatched to any gene: 17. This CDR3 has 16 amino acids. CDR3: CASSTTTGADTQCYTF. The CDR3 nucleotides are TGTGCCAGCAGCACCACGACAGGGGCAGATACGCAGTGCTACACCTTC.

Concerning this clonotype: A read error may account for a junction end that differs from germline. V and J are TRBV10-2 and TRBJ1-5; 7 bases line up with TRBD1. There are 14 residues in the CDR3. Germline CDR1 and CDR2: WSHSY and SAAADI. CDR3 nucleotides: TGTGCCAGCACCGTCGGGGGGGGTGGACAGGCCCAGCACTTT. This codes for CASTVGGGGQAQHF.